This T cell receptor (beta chain) was sequenced during a study of cytomegalovirus exposure and HLA in healthy donors. Broader study findings: Cytomegalovirus association was listed for 170 or so TCR beta chains.

Points on this clone: As yet, its antigen is unknown.

Trimming cost V 7 bases and J 5 bases, with 17 bases left between them. The CDR3 loop spans 14 amino acids. Germline CDR1 is MNHEY and CDR2 is SVGAGI. PCR amplification relied on 60 Vbeta primers (plus 13 Jbeta primers). Measured with immunoSEQ multiplex PCR; TCRdb has only the in-frame clones, and not every one. The sample gives around 67,000 clones, about 74% of which show up once; 22% is in the top ten. The chain couples TRBV6-5 to TRBJ1-1, with a tentative D call TRBD1 (5 bases). The sample consisted of PBMCs. This receptor was obtained from a woman aged 25-40 years in good health and CMV-seropositive. The CDR3 sequence: CASTNGGGRTEAFF. CDR3 coding DNA: TGTGCCAGCACAAACGGGGGAGGTCGGACTGAAGCTTTCTTT.